The rows below give T cell receptor beta chains drawn from one sample of a study of PD-1 blockade in classical Hodgkin lymphoma. Some clones are missing from TCRdb's copy, which holds only in-frame ones; the method was immunoSEQ multiplex PCR. The sample shows around 17,000 clones, around 72% of them seen only once. This specimen consisted of CD4+ T cells from blood, obtained before the fourth cycle of nivolumab. The origin of the receptors is a human donor with classical Hodgkin lymphoma. The CDR3 runs from the conserved cysteine through the conserved F or W. A D gene is named only where the DNA matches it firmly. Expanded clones get a size class; other rows say once, few or many, or leave the size out.

v_call	clone_size	d_call	j_call	cdr3_aa	cdr3_nt
TRBV11-2	-	TRBD2	TRBJ2-3	CASSAGTSGRSTDTQYF	TGTGCCAGCAGCGCCGGGACTAGCGGGAGAAGCACAGATACGCAGTATTTT
TRBV27	-	TRBD2	TRBJ2-1	CASSFSGRNYEQFF	TGTGCCAGCAGTTTTAGCGGGAGGAACTATGAGCAGTTCTTC
TRBV25-1	-	TRBD2	TRBJ2-1	CASSWTSGRKNEQFF	TGTGCCAGCAGCTGGACTAGCGGGAGGAAAAATGAGCAGTTCTTC
TRBV5-1	few	-	TRBJ1-1	CASSWTATMNTEAFF	TGCGCCAGCAGCTGGACAGCAACCATGAACACTGAAGCTTTCTTT
TRBV10-1	few	-	TRBJ1-1	CASSVMGNTEAFF	TGCGCCAGCAGTGTTATGGGGAACACTGAAGCTTTCTTT
TRBV19	-	-	TRBJ2-1	CASSTGFYNEQFF	TGTGCCAGTAGTACGGGGTTCTACAATGAGCAGTTCTTC
TRBV11-2	-	TRBD1	TRBJ2-7	CASTRQGYEQYF	TGTGCCAGCACCCGACAGGGGTACGAGCAGTACTTC
TRBV10-2	-	TRBD1	TRBJ2-7	CASRNPGQAGHEQYF	TGCGCCAGCAGGAACCCGGGACAGGCTGGCCACGAGCAGTACTTC
TRBV19	-	TRBD1	TRBJ2-1	CASSRDRGFNEQFF	TGTGCCAGTAGTAGGGACAGGGGGTTCAATGAGCAGTTCTTC
TRBV6-5	-	-	TRBJ2-5	CASSYSNPTKETQYF	TGTGCCAGCAGTTACTCGAACCCTACAAAAGAGACCCAGTACTTC
TRBV19	-	TRBD1	TRBJ2-4	CASSPHQTGLAKNIQYF	TGTGCCAGTAGCCCTCATCAGACAGGGCTAGCCAAAAACATTCAGTACTTC
TRBV10-1	-	-	TRBJ1-1	CASTDGMNTEAFF	TGCGCCAGCACGGACGGCATGAACACTGAAGCTTTCTTT
TRBV27	-	TRBD2	TRBJ2-7	CASSPPSGRMFAGSYEQYF	TGTGCCAGCAGTCCCCCCTCCGGGAGGATGTTTGCGGGTTCCTACGAGCAGTACTTC
TRBV5-1	-	-	TRBJ1-2	CASSLDRLYGYTF	TGCGCCAGCAGCTTGGACAGGCTCTATGGCTACACCTTC
TRBV6-1	-	-	TRBJ1-2	CASSELNYGYTF	TGTGCCAGCAGTGAACTTAACTATGGCTACACCTTC
TRBV5-4	-	-	TRBJ2-3	CASSLVADTQYF	TGTGCCAGCAGCTTGGTCGCCGATACGCAGTATTTT
TRBV6-5	-	TRBD1	TRBJ2-2	CASKWGTGGTGELFF	TGTGCCAGCAAGTGGGGGACAGGGGGCACCGGGGAGCTGTTTTTT
TRBV28	-	TRBD2	TRBJ2-7	CASSFPRGRASYEQYF	TGTGCCAGCAGTTTCCCCCGCGGGAGGGCCTCCTACGAGCAGTACTTC
TRBV5-1	once	-	TRBJ1-3	CASSLAGVSGNTIYF	TGCGCCAGCAGCTTGGCCGGCGTCTCTGGAAACACCATATATTTT
TRBV6-1	few	-	TRBJ1-5	CASSENGGVINQPQHF	TGTGCCAGCAGTGAGAATGGTGGGGTTATCAATCAGCCCCAGCATTTT
TRBV10-1	-	-	TRBJ2-7	CASSESEGRRYF	TGCGCCAGCAGTGAGTCGGAGGGGCGCCGGTACTTC
TRBV11-2	-	-	TRBJ1-1	CASSLVWAGVVNTEAFF	TGTGCCAGCAGCTTAGTTTGGGCAGGAGTCGTGAACACTGAAGCTTTCTTT
TRBV6-1	-	-	TRBJ1-2	CASSSGRNYGYTF	TGTGCCAGCAGTTCTGGGAGGAACTATGGCTACACCTTC
TRBV28	-	TRBD2	TRBJ2-3	CASSPWIRSGMTPTQYF	TGTGCCAGCAGTCCTTGGATACGTAGCGGGATGACCCCCACCCAGTATTTT
TRBV15	once	TRBD1	TRBJ1-3	CATSKAGTVSGNTIYF	TGTGCCACCAGCAAAGCCGGGACAGTCTCTGGAAACACCATATATTTT
TRBV29-1	few	TRBD1	TRBJ2-3	CSVDWDRGTDTQYF	TGCAGCGTTGACTGGGACAGGGGCACAGATACGCAGTATTTT
TRBV5-1	-	TRBD2	TRBJ2-3	CASSLEGRGSTDTQYF	TGCGCCAGCAGCTTGGAAGGGCGGGGGTCCACAGATACGCAGTATTTT
TRBV11-2	-	-	TRBJ1-4	CASRNGQLTNEKLFF	TGTGCCAGCAGAAATGGACAGTTAACTAATGAAAAACTGTTTTTT
TRBV27	once	TRBD2	TRBJ2-3	CASSLGPGLGLSTDTQYF	TGTGCCAGCAGTTTGGGCCCGGGACTAGGGTTGAGCACAGATACGCAGTATTTT
TRBV27	-	TRBD1	TRBJ1-4	CASSQPGQGNEKLFF	TGTGCCAGCAGTCAGCCGGGACAGGGGAATGAAAAACTGTTTTTT
TRBV18	-	-	TRBJ1-6	CASSPPLGRNSPLHF	TGTGCCAGCTCACCACCGCTCGGGCGGAATTCACCCCTCCACTTT
TRBV7-9	-	TRBD1	TRBJ1-3	CASSLTQGTGNTIYF	TGTGCCAGCAGCTTAACACAGGGGACTGGAAACACCATATATTTT
TRBV27	few	-	TRBJ1-5	CASSSQASNQPQHF	TGTGCCAGCAGTTCACAGGCTAGCAATCAGCCCCAGCATTTT
TRBV5-5	-	-	TRBJ2-7	CASSTTPGQNYEQYF	TGTGCCAGCAGCACAACTCCGGGACAAAATTACGAGCAGTACTTC
TRBV27	-	-	TRBJ2-7	CASSLSRAESYEQYF	TGTGCCAGCAGTTTAAGTCGGGCAGAATCCTACGAGCAGTACTTC
TRBV6-6	-	TRBD2	TRBJ2-7	CASRYSGNAYEQYF	TGTGCCAGCAGATATAGCGGGAACGCCTACGAGCAGTACTTC
TRBV5-1	-	-	TRBJ2-1	CASSLKWAGAPGRDEQFF	TGCGCCAGCAGCTTGAAGTGGGCGGGGGCCCCCGGGCGAGATGAGCAGTTCTTC
TRBV7-9	once	-	TRBJ2-1	CASSPRGSQMNEQFF	TGTGCCAGCAGCCCACGGGGCAGTCAAATGAATGAGCAGTTCTTC
TRBV5-5	-	TRBD1	TRBJ1-2	CASSPGGGTGVYGYTF	TGTGCCAGCAGCCCCGGTGGGGGGACAGGGGTCTATGGCTACACCTTC
TRBV10-1	-	TRBD2	TRBJ2-1	CASSGTSLNEQFF	TGCGCCAGCAGCGGGACTAGCCTCAATGAGCAGTTCTTC